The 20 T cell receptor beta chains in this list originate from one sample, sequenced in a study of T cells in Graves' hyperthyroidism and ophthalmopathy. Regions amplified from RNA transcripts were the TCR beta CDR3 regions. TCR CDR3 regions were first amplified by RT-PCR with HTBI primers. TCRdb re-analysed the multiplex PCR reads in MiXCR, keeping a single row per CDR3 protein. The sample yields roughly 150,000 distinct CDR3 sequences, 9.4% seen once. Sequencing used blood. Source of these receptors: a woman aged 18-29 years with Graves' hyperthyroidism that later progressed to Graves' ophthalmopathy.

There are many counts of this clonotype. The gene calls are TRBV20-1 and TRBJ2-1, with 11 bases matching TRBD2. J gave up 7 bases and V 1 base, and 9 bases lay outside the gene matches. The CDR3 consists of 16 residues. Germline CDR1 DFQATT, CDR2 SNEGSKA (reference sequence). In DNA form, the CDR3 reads TGCAGTGCTAGAGGAACTACTAGCGGGAGCAGGAATGAGCAGTTCTTC. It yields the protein CSARGTTSGSRNEQFF.

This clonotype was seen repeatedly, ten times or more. The CDR3 DNA is TGTGCCAGCAGCTTCGTTCCTGACCCGGCCGGGACAGGAAAAGAGACCCAGTACTTC. Protein sequence: CASSFVPDPAGTGKETQYF. The chain carries TRBV11-2 and TRBJ2-5, with 8 bases lining up with TRBD1. Unmatched junction bases numbered 18, after V lost 3 bases and J lost 3 bases. The CDR3 runs 19 residues. Germline CDR1 is SGHAT and CDR2 is FQNNGV. The variable domain in full, with the rest retrieved from reference TRBV11-2 and TRBJ2-5, is EAGVAQSPRYKIIEKRQSVAFWCNPISGHATLYWYQQILGQGPKLLIQFQNNGVVDDSQLPKDRFSAERLKGVDSTLKIQPAKLEDSAVYLCASSFVPDPAGTGKETQYFGPGTRLLVL.

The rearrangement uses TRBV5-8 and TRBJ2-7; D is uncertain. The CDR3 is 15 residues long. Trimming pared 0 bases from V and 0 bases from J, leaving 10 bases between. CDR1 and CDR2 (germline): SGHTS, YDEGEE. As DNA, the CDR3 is TGTGCCAGCAGCTTGGGGGCTCAGAGCTCCTACGAGCAGTACTTC. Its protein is CASSLGAQSSYEQYF.

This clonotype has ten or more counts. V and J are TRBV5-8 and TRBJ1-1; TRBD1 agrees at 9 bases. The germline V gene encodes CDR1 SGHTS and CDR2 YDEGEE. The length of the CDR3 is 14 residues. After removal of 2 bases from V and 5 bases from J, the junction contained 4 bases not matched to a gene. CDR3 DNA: TGTGCCAGCAGCTTCGGGACAGGGAGGACTGAAGCTTTCTTT. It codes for CASSFGTGRTEAFF.

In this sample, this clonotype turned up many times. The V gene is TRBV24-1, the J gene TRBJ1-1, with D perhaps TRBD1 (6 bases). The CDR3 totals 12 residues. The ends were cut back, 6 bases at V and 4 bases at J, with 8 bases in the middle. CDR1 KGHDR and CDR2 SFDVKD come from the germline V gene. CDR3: CATSRGGTEAFF. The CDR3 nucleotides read TGTGCCACCAGTAGAGGGGGCACTGAAGCTTTCTTT.

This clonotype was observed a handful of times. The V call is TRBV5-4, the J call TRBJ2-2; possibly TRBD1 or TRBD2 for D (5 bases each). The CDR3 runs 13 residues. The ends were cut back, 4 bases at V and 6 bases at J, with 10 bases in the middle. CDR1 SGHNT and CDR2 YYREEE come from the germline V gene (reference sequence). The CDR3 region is CASSRGEPGELFF. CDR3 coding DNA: TGTGCCAGCAGCCGAGGGGAACCCGGGGAGCTGTTTTTT.

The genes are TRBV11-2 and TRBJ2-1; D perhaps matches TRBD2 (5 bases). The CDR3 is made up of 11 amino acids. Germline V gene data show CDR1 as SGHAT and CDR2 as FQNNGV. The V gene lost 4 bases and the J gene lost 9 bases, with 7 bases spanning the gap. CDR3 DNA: TGTGCCAGCAGCTCAGCGGTTGAGCAGTTCTTC. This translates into CASSSAVEQFF.

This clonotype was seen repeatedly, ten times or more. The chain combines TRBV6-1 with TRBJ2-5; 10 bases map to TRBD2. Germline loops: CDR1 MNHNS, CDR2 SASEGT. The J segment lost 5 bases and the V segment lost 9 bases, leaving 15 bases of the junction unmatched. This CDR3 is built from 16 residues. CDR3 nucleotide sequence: TGTGCCAGTCAGAAGGGGCTAGCGGGGGTTCGGGAGACCCAGTACTTC. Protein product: CASQKGLAGVRETQYF.

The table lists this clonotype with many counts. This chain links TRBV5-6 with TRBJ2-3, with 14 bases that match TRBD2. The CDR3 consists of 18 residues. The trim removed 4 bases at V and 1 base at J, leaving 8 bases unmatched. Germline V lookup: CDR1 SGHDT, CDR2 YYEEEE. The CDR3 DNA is TGTGCCAGCAGCCCATTCGGGACTAGCGGGAGCCGCACAGATACGCAGTATTTT. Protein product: CASSPFGTSGSRTDTQYF.

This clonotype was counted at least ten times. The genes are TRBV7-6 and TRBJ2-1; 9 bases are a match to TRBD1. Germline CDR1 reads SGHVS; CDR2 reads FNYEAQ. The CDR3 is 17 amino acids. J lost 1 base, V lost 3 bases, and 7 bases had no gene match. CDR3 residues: CASSFRAQGASYNEQFF. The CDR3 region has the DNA TGTGCCAGCAGCTTCCGTGCACAGGGGGCGTCCTACAATGAGCAGTTCTTC.

CDR3 sequence: CASSHGTENIQYF. CDR3 in DNA: TGCGCCAGCAGCCACGGAACAGAAAACATTCAGTACTTC. The gene calls are TRBV4-1 and TRBJ2-4; D is unclear. The V gene lost 3 bases and the J gene lost 5 bases, with 8 bases spanning the gap. The germline gives CDR1 MGHRA, CDR2 YSYEKL. The CDR3 totals 13 residues.

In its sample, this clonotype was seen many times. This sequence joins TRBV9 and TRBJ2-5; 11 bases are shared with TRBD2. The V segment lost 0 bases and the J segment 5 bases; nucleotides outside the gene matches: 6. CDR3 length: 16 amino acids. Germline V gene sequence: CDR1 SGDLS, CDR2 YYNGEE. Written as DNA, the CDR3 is TGTGCCAGCAGCGTAGGGGCTAGCGGGGGGCCGGAGACCCAGTACTTC. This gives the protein CASSVGASGGPETQYF. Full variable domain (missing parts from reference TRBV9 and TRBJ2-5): DSGVTQTPKHLITATGQRVTLRCSPRSGDLSVYWYQQSLDQGLQFLIQYYNGEERAKGNILERFSAQQFPDLHSELNLSSLELGDSALYFCASSVGASGGPETQYFGPGTRLLVL.

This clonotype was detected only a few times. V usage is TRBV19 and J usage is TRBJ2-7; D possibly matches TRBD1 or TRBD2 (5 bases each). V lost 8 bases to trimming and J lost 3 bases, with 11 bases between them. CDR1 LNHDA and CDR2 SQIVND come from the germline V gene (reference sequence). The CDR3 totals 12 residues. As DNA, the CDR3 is TGTGCCAGTGGGGACCAGTACTACGAGCAGTACTTC. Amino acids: CASGDQYYEQYF.

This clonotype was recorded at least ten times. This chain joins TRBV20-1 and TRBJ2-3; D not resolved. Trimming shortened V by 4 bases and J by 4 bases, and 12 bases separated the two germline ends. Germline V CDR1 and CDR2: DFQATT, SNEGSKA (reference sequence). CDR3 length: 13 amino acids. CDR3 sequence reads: CSATFTEADTQYF. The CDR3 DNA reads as TGCAGTGCTACATTTACGGAAGCAGATACGCAGTATTTT.

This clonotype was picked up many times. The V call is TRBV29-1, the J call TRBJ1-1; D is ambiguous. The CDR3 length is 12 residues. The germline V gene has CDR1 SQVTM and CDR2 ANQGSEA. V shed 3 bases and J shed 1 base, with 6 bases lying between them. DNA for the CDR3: TGCAGCGTTGAGGTGTCGAACACTGAAGCTTTCTTT. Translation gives CSVEVSNTEAFF.

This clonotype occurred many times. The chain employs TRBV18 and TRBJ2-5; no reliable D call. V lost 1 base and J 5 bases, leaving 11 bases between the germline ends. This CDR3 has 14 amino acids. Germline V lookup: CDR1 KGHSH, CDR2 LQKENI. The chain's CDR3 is CASSPLGEGETQYF. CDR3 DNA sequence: TGTGCCAGCTCACCACTCGGAGAAGGGGAGACCCAGTACTTC.

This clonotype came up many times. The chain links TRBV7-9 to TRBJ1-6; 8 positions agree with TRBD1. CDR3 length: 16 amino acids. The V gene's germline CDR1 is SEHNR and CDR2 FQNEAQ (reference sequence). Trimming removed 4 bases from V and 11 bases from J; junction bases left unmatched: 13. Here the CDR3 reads CASSSGLRDRQPPLHF. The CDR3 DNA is TGTGCCAGCAGCTCAGGACTCCGGGACAGGCAACCACCCCTCCACTTT.

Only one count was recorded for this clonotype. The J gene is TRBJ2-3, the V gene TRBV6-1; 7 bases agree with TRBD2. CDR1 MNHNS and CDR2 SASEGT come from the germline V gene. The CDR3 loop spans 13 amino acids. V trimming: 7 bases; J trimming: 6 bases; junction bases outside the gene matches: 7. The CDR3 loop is CASTGGILDTQYF. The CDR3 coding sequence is TGTGCCAGCACGGGGGGTATTTTGGATACGCAGTATTTT.

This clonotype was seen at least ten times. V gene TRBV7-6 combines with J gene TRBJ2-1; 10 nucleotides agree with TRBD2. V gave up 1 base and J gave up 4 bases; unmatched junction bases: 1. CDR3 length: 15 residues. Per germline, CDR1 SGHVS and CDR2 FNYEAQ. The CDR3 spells CASSLVAGGYNEQFF. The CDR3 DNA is TGTGCCAGCAGCTTAGTAGCGGGAGGTTACAATGAGCAGTTCTTC.

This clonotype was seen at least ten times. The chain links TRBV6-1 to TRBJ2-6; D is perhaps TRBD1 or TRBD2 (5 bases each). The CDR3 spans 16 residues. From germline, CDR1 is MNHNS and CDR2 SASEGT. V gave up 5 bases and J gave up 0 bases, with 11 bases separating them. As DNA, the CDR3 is TGTGCCAGCAGTCGGGACGCCGGCTCTGGGGCCAACGTCCTGACTTTC. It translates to CASSRDAGSGANVLTF.